This T cell receptor beta chain was profiled in a study of vaccination effects on CD4 cells after COVID-19. Per germline, CDR1 LNHNV and CDR2 YYDKDF (reference sequence). This CDR3 is built from 13 residues. Trimming removed 8 bases from V and 6 bases from J, with 14 bases in between. Profiling relied on immunoSEQ multiplex PCR, and the TCRdb table lists in-frame clones only, not all of them. The sample consists of roughly 15,000 clones, roughly 68% of them appearing once. In this sample, this clone turned up a few times. What it recognizes is unknown. ViraFEST expansion of antigen-specific CD4+ T cells with viral peptide pools preceded sequencing. Culturing for around eleven days preceded CD4+ T cell isolation. It was two doses of either the BNT162b2 or mRNA-1273 vaccine that participants received. Having tested negative for nucleocapsid antibodies, the vaccine recipients showed no prior SARS-CoV-2 infection.

This material consisted of CD4+ T cells from PBMCs cultured with SARS-CoV-2 spike peptides, taken after COVID-19 vaccination. The TCR originated in a human donor who received a COVID-19 vaccine. The genes are TRBV15 and TRBJ1-5, with D possibly matching TRBD1 (6 bases). CDR3 DNA: TGTGCCACCGCCAATACAGGGAGTCAGCCCCAGCATTTT. It codes for CATANTGSQPQHF.